What follows are 9 T cell receptor beta chains derived from one specimen sequenced in a study of T cell responses to AZD1222 COVID-19 vaccine. Generated by immunoSEQ multiplex PCR, the TCRdb table keeps only in-frame clones and is missing some. The sample includes 170,000 or so clones, around 93% of them seen just once. The source was peripheral blood, collected 28 days after the second dose of the MenACWY control vaccine. The receptors were sampled from an adult who received the MenACWY meningococcal vaccine as a control.

The chain is built from TRBV6-5 and TRBJ1-1; no clear D gene. V was clipped by 0 bases and J by 0 bases, with 8 bases between them. There are 15 residues in the CDR3. Germline CDR1 MNHEY, CDR2 SVGAGI. The CDR3 sequence is CASSYSITVNTEAFF. CDR3 nucleotide sequence: TGTGCCAGCAGTTACTCAATTACAGTGAACACTGAAGCTTTCTTT.

Only one count was recorded for this clone. As DNA, the CDR3 is TGTGCCAGCGGGAGACAGGCGACTCAAGAGACCCAGTACTTC. Encoded protein: CASGRQATQETQYF. The chain joins TRBV6-6 to TRBJ2-5; D may be TRBD1 (6 bases). The V end was cut by 8 bases, the J end by 2 bases, with 15 bases between. Germline V gene data show CDR1 as MNHNY and CDR2 as SVGAGI (reference sequence). The CDR3 runs to 14 residues.

This chain connects TRBV7-2 to TRBJ1-2; D is possibly TRBD1 (5 bases). CDR3 length equals 13 residues. Trimming removed 4 bases at V and 7 bases at J, with 13 bases between. Germline lookup yields CDR1 SGHTA and CDR2 FQGNSA. The CDR3 protein is CASSSGLTVGYTF. The CDR3 region has the DNA TGTGCCAGCAGCTCGGGCCTGACAGTTGGCTACACCTTC.

This sequence joins TRBV2 and TRBJ1-2; D not certain. The CDR3 has 14 amino acids. Germline V gives CDR1 SNHLY, CDR2 FYNNEI. V dropped 4 bases and J dropped 7 bases, with 16 bases sitting between them. This CDR3 is CASSGILPGVGYTF. The CDR3 DNA reads as TGTGCCAGCAGTGGGATCCTCCCTGGGGTTGGCTACACCTTC.

This chain links TRBV5-1 with TRBJ2-2; a weak D match, TRBD1 (6 bases). From germline, CDR1 is SGHRS and CDR2 YFSETQ. The CDR3 loop spans 14 amino acids. Trimming took off 3 bases at V and 3 bases at J, with 9 bases between the two ends. The DNA of the CDR3 is TGCGCCAGCAGCTCCGGGACATACACCGGGGAGCTGTTTTTT. Its protein is CASSSGTYTGELFF. Full variable domain (remainder filled in from reference TRBV5-1 and TRBJ2-2): KAGVTQTPRYLIKTRGQQVTLSCSPISGHRSVSWYQQTPGQGLQFLFEYFSETQRNKGNFPGRFSGRQFSNSRSEMNVSTLELGDSALYLCASSSGTYTGELFFGEGSRLTVL.

Judged by abundance, this clone is medium-sized. J is TRBJ2-7 and V is TRBV27; the D gene is possibly TRBD2 (5 bases). Germline CDR1 is MNHEY and CDR2 is SMNVEV (reference sequence). V was pared by 10 bases and J by 1 base, with 14 bases between. The CDR3 runs 13 residues. This CDR3 reads CATVGSDSYEQYF. CDR3 sequence (DNA): TGTGCCACCGTCGGTAGCGATTCCTACGAGCAGTACTTC.

This chain uses TRBV5-1 with TRBJ1-2; D is possibly TRBD1 (6 bases). Between the trimmed V and J ends, which lost 4 bases and 8 bases, there was a span of 21 bases. CDR1 and CDR2 (germline): SGHRS, YFSETQ. CDR3 length: 15 amino acids. The CDR3 nucleotides read TGCGCCAGCAGCCGGGGAATCGGGGGCGAAGGGGGCTACACCTTC. Translating it yields CASSRGIGGEGGYTF.

The V call is TRBV27, the J call TRBJ2-5; no definite D call. The CDR3 totals 11 residues. Germline V gives CDR1 MNHEY, CDR2 SMNVEV (reference sequence). Trimming shortened V by 7 bases and J by 5 bases, and 8 bases separated the two germline ends. As DNA, the CDR3 is TGTGCCAGCACCAATGGTGAGACCCAGTACTTC. This sequence encodes CASTNGETQYF.

This chain joins TRBV2 and TRBJ1-2; 8 bases are shared with TRBD1. The V gene end was trimmed by 4 bases and the J gene end by 5 bases; junction bases not matched to a gene: 9. Germline CDR1 SNHLY, CDR2 FYNNEI. The CDR3 covers 15 residues. This chain's CDR3 is CASSGETGALYGYTF. As DNA, the CDR3 is TGTGCCAGCAGTGGAGAGACAGGGGCTTTGTATGGCTACACCTTC.